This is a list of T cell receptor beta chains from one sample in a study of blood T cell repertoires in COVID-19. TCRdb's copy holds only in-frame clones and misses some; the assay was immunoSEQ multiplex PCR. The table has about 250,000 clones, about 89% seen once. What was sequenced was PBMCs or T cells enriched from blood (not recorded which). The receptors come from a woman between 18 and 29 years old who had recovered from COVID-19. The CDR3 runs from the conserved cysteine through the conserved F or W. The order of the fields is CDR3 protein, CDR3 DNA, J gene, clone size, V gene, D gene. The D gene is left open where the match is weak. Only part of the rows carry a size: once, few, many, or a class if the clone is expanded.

CDR3aa: CAISPDRDTEAFF
CDR3nt: TGTGCCATCAGTCCAGACAGGGACACTGAAGCTTTCTTT
j_gene: TRBJ1-1
abundance: NA
v_gene: TRBV10-3
d_gene: TRBD1

CDR3aa: CASSLTSGGADTQYF
CDR3nt: TGTGCCAGCAGCTTGACTAGCGGGGGGGCAGATACGCAGTATTTT
j_gene: TRBJ2-3
abundance: NA
v_gene: TRBV7-2
d_gene: TRBD2

CDR3aa: CASSENRGLETQYF
CDR3nt: TGCGCCAGCAGTGAAAACAGGGGGCTGGAGACCCAGTACTTC
j_gene: TRBJ2-5
abundance: NA
v_gene: TRBV10-1
d_gene: TRBD1

CDR3aa: CASSWTGGTTEAFF
CDR3nt: TGTGCCAGCAGCTGGACAGGGGGTACGACTGAAGCTTTCTTT
j_gene: TRBJ1-1
abundance: NA
v_gene: TRBV7-8
d_gene: TRBD1

CDR3aa: CASSPTGDSYGYTF
CDR3nt: TGTGCCAGCAGCCCTACAGGGGATTCCTATGGCTACACCTTC
j_gene: TRBJ1-2
abundance: NA
v_gene: TRBV27
d_gene: TRBD1

CDR3aa: CASSLGGRWRGENTEAFF
CDR3nt: TGTGCCAGCAGCTTGGGAGGGCGGTGGAGGGGTGAGAACACTGAAGCTTTCTTT
j_gene: TRBJ1-1
abundance: NA
v_gene: TRBV5-4
d_gene: NA

CDR3aa: CASSQEGLNYGYTF
CDR3nt: TGCGCCAGCAGCCAAGAGGGACTAAACTATGGCTACACCTTC
j_gene: TRBJ1-2
abundance: once
v_gene: TRBV4-3
d_gene: NA

CDR3aa: CASSIAEDRGLNF
CDR3nt: TGTGCCAGTAGTATAGCAGAAGACAGGGGATTGAACTTC
j_gene: TRBJ2-7
abundance: NA
v_gene: TRBV19
d_gene: TRBD1

CDR3aa: CASSRGLASRETQYF
CDR3nt: TGTGCCAGCAGTCGGGGACTGGCTAGCCGGGAGACCCAGTACTTC
j_gene: TRBJ2-5
abundance: NA
v_gene: TRBV6-2/TRBV6-3
d_gene: NA

CDR3aa: CASSLGSVDTIYF
CDR3nt: TGTGCCAGCAGCTTAGGCAGTGTGGACACCATATATTTT
j_gene: TRBJ1-3
abundance: NA
v_gene: TRBV11-2
d_gene: NA

CDR3aa: CSVESDTQYF
CDR3nt: TGCAGCGTTGAGTCGGATACGCAGTATTTT
j_gene: TRBJ2-3
abundance: NA
v_gene: TRBV29-1
d_gene: NA

CDR3aa: CASSPMTSGRPYEQYF
CDR3nt: TGTGCCAGCAGTCCAATGACTAGCGGGAGACCTTACGAGCAGTACTTC
j_gene: TRBJ2-7
abundance: NA
v_gene: TRBV2
d_gene: TRBD2

CDR3aa: CASSAGQGVYNEQFF
CDR3nt: TGTGCCAGCAGCGCGGGACAGGGGGTTTACAATGAGCAGTTCTTC
j_gene: TRBJ2-1
abundance: NA
v_gene: TRBV9
d_gene: TRBD1

CDR3aa: CASSSSRRGLSYGYTF
CDR3nt: TGTGCCAGCAGCTCGTCCCGACGGGGACTTAGCTATGGCTACACCTTC
j_gene: TRBJ1-2
abundance: NA
v_gene: TRBV11-3
d_gene: NA

CDR3aa: CASSDPGNPWGGYTF
CDR3nt: TGTGCCAGCAGTGACCCCGGGAACCCATGGGGTGGCTACACCTTC
j_gene: TRBJ1-2
abundance: NA
v_gene: TRBV25-1
d_gene: NA

CDR3aa: CASSPDRNYGYTF
CDR3nt: TGTGCCAGCAGCCCGGACAGGAACTATGGCTACACCTTC
j_gene: TRBJ1-2
abundance: NA
v_gene: TRBV7-3
d_gene: TRBD1

CDR3aa: CASSLGTGGYEQYF
CDR3nt: TGTGCCAGCAGCCTCGGGACAGGGGGATACGAGCAGTACTTC
j_gene: TRBJ2-7
abundance: NA
v_gene: TRBV9
d_gene: TRBD1

CDR3aa: CASSYGGYGYTF
CDR3nt: TGTGCCAGCAGTTACGGCGGGTATGGCTACACCTTC
j_gene: TRBJ1-2
abundance: NA
v_gene: TRBV6-5
d_gene: NA

CDR3aa: CSGRLAGGSQAGELFF
CDR3nt: TGCAGCGGGAGACTAGCGGGAGGATCTCAGGCCGGGGAGCTGTTTTTT
j_gene: TRBJ2-2
abundance: NA
v_gene: TRBV29-1
d_gene: TRBD2

CDR3aa: CASSGDRARVYEQYF
CDR3nt: TGTGCCAGCAGTGGGGACAGGGCGAGAGTCTACGAGCAGTACTTC
j_gene: TRBJ2-7
abundance: NA
v_gene: TRBV2
d_gene: TRBD1

CDR3aa: CASRGGPRVQFF
CDR3nt: TGTGCCAGCAGGGGGGGTCCCCGGGTGCAGTTCTTC
j_gene: TRBJ2-1
abundance: NA
v_gene: TRBV6-5
d_gene: NA

CDR3aa: CASSPNRAQPQHF
CDR3nt: TGTGCCAGCAGTCCGAACAGGGCTCAGCCCCAGCATTTT
j_gene: TRBJ1-5
abundance: NA
v_gene: TRBV6-5
d_gene: NA

CDR3aa: CASSFSVNTEAFF
CDR3nt: TGTGCCAGCAGCTTTTCGGTGAACACTGAAGCTTTCTTT
j_gene: TRBJ1-1
abundance: NA
v_gene: TRBV5-5
d_gene: NA

CDR3aa: CASSWGDSYNEQFF
CDR3nt: TGTGCCAGCAGTTGGGGGGACTCCTACAATGAGCAGTTCTTC
j_gene: TRBJ2-1
abundance: NA
v_gene: TRBV6-9
d_gene: NA

CDR3aa: CATSDTSTGEAFF
CDR3nt: TGTGCCACCAGTGACACAAGTACAGGGGAAGCTTTCTTT
j_gene: TRBJ1-1
abundance: NA
v_gene: TRBV24-1
d_gene: NA

CDR3aa: CASRPGLGRETQYF
CDR3nt: TGCGCCAGCAGACCGGGACTAGGTAGAGAGACCCAGTACTTC
j_gene: TRBJ2-5
abundance: NA
v_gene: TRBV5-1
d_gene: TRBD2

CDR3aa: CASSLIAGEPQHF
CDR3nt: TGTGCCAGCAGCCTAATCGCGGGGGAGCCCCAGCATTTT
j_gene: TRBJ1-5
abundance: NA
v_gene: TRBV14
d_gene: NA

CDR3aa: CASSLYLGTTDTQYF
CDR3nt: TGTGCCAGCAGTTTATATCTTGGGACAACAGATACGCAGTATTTT
j_gene: TRBJ2-3
abundance: NA
v_gene: TRBV27
d_gene: NA

CDR3aa: CASSLGFGDNEQFF
CDR3nt: TGCGCCAGCAGCTTGGGATTCGGGGACAATGAGCAGTTCTTC
j_gene: TRBJ2-1
abundance: NA
v_gene: TRBV5-1
d_gene: NA

CDR3aa: CASSLNTGSGNTIYF
CDR3nt: TGTGCCAGCAGCTTAAATACAGGGTCTGGAAACACCATATATTTT
j_gene: TRBJ1-3
abundance: NA
v_gene: TRBV7-9
d_gene: NA

CDR3aa: CASSPGDRSNNEKLFF
CDR3nt: TGTGCCAGCTCACCAGGAGACAGGAGTAATAATGAAAAACTGTTTTTT
j_gene: TRBJ1-4
abundance: NA
v_gene: TRBV18
d_gene: NA

CDR3aa: CASSQDLGGFYETQYF
CDR3nt: TGTGCCAGCAGCCAAGATTTGGGGGGTTTTTATGAGACCCAGTACTTC
j_gene: TRBJ2-5
abundance: NA
v_gene: TRBV3-1/TRBV3-2
d_gene: NA

CDR3aa: CASSTRQGWQPQHF
CDR3nt: TGTGCCAGTAGTACCAGACAGGGTTGGCAGCCCCAGCATTTT
j_gene: TRBJ1-5
abundance: NA
v_gene: TRBV19
d_gene: TRBD1